One sample yielded the 12 T cell receptor beta chains listed below, sequenced in a study of cytomegalovirus exposure and HLA in healthy donors. Primers for the PCR totalled 60 Vbeta and 13 Jbeta. Data came from immunoSEQ multiplex PCR; TCRdb stores just in-frame clones and leaves some out. The specimen's table records about 31,000 clones. The sample taken for sequencing was PBMCs. These receptors all stem from a female donor in good health and CMV-seronegative.

V gene TRBV6-1 combines with J gene TRBJ2-7, with 8 bases aligning to TRBD1. With 4 bases clipped from V and 2 bases from J, the junction kept 4 bases outside the gene matches. CDR3 size: 14 residues. Germline loops: CDR1 MNHNS, CDR2 SASEGT. The CDR3 nucleotides are TGTGCCAGCAGTGGGACAGGGATGACCTACGAGCAGTACTTC. Translation gives CASSGTGMTYEQYF.

By frequency, this clone registers medium-sized. The CDR3 sequence: CASRRDRTNEKLFF. The CDR3 DNA sequence: TGTGCCAGCAGAAGGGACAGGACGAATGAAAAACTGTTTTTT. V gene TRBV2 combines with J gene TRBJ1-4; TRBD1 aligns across 8 bases. The CDR3 is 14 amino acids. CDR1 is SNHLY and CDR2 is FYNNEI in the germline V gene. J was trimmed by 5 bases and V by 6 bases; bases with no gene match: 5. Full variable domain (rest looked up from reference TRBV2 and TRBJ1-4): EPEVTQTPSHQVTQMGQEVILRCVPISNHLYFYWYRQILGQKVEFLVSFYNNEISEKSEIFDDQFSVERPDGSNFTLKIRSTKLEDSAMYFCASRRDRTNEKLFFGSGTQLSVL.

The chain couples TRBV4-1 to TRBJ1-6, with D uncertain. This CDR3 has 14 amino acids. V was pared by 0 bases and J by 7 bases, with 7 bases between. CDR1 is MGHRA, CDR2 YSYEKL, per germline. Here the CDR3 reads CASSQDRLNSPLHF. CDR3 nucleotides: TGCGCCAGCAGCCAAGATCGTCTGAATTCACCCCTCCACTTT.

The CDR3 nucleotides are TGTGCCAGCAGCTTGGACGGGATATACTACGAGCAGTACTTC. It translates to CASSLDGIYYEQYF. The rearrangement uses TRBV5-5 and TRBJ2-7; D might be TRBD2 (5 bases). Germline-derived CDR1 and CDR2 are SGHKS and YYEKEE (reference sequence). The CDR3 covers 14 residues. The V end was cut by 0 bases, the J end by 3 bases, with 10 bases between.

The rearrangement joins TRBV25-1 to TRBJ2-1; the D gene is possibly TRBD1 (6 bases). Trimming took off 4 bases at V and 0 bases at J, with 10 bases between the two ends. Germline values: CDR1 MGHDK, CDR2 SYGVNS. The CDR3 extends over 15 amino acids. The CDR3 region is CASSVGGHSYNEQFF. The CDR3 DNA sequence: TGTGCCAGCAGTGTAGGGGGTCACTCCTACAATGAGCAGTTCTTC.

The chain recombines TRBV6-1 with TRBJ2-1; 7 nucleotides match TRBD1. CDR1 MNHNS and CDR2 SASEGT come from the germline V gene. Trimming removed 3 bases from V and 0 bases from J; junction bases left unmatched: 2. This CDR3 has 15 residues. The CDR3 DNA follows: TGTGCCAGCAGTGAGGGACAGAGCTCCTACAATGAGCAGTTCTTC. It is translated as CASSEGQSSYNEQFF.

The chain couples TRBV25-1 to TRBJ2-3, with 9 nucleotides matching TRBD1. Germline trimming cut 11 bases from V and 3 bases from J; bases unmatched to any gene: 6. The CDR3 is 13 amino acids. CDR1 is MGHDK, CDR2 SYGVNS, per germline. The CDR3 nucleotides read TGTGCCGGAAAGACAGGGGGGACAGATACGCAGTATTTT. Translation: CAGKTGGTDTQYF.

DNA of the CDR3: TGTGCCAGTAGCCGGACTAGCGGGGGACAAGAGACCCAGTACTTC. Translation gives CASSRTSGGQETQYF. The rearrangement uses TRBV19 and TRBJ2-5, with 13 bases lining up with TRBD2. CDR1 is LNHDA, CDR2 SQIVND, per germline (reference sequence). The CDR3 sequence is 15 residues long. Trimming removed 6 bases from V and 2 bases from J; junction bases left unmatched: 3.

J is TRBJ2-7 and V is TRBV29-1; TRBD1 aligns across 9 bases. CDR1 is SQVTM and CDR2 is ANQGSEA in the germline V gene. There are 15 residues in the CDR3. Trimming cost V 5 bases and J 5 bases; bases outside gene matches: 13. CDR3 bases: TGCAGCGTTCGCGCTGGGACAGGGAATTTCGACGAGCAGTACTTC. Protein: CSVRAGTGNFDEQYF.

This chain connects TRBV4-1 to TRBJ2-3, with 10 bases identical to TRBD1. This CDR3 comprises 14 residues. Losses at the gene ends were 4 bases for V and 6 bases for J; bases not matched to a gene: 4. CDR1 and CDR2 from the germline V gene are MGHRA and YSYEKL. CDR3 region: CASSPGTGADTQYF. The CDR3 DNA reads TGCGCCAGCAGCCCGGGGACAGGGGCGGATACGCAGTATTTT.

The chain links TRBV13 to TRBJ2-7; D not resolved. The CDR3 consists of 14 residues. V was shortened by 5 bases and J by 7 bases, with 18 bases between the two germline ends. Germline CDR1 reads PRHDT; CDR2 reads FYEKMQ (reference sequence). CDR3: CASSPEVQVQEQYF. The CDR3 DNA follows: TGTGCCAGCAGCCCAGAAGTCCAGGTTCAAGAGCAGTACTTC.

This chain joins TRBV28 and TRBJ1-2, with unresolved D. The CDR3 spans 12 residues. Per germline, CDR1 MDHEN and CDR2 SYDVKM. V was cut by 3 bases and J by 2 bases, with 4 bases left in between. DNA for the CDR3: TGTGCCAGCAGTTTTATCAACTATGGCTACACCTTC. This codes for CASSFINYGYTF.